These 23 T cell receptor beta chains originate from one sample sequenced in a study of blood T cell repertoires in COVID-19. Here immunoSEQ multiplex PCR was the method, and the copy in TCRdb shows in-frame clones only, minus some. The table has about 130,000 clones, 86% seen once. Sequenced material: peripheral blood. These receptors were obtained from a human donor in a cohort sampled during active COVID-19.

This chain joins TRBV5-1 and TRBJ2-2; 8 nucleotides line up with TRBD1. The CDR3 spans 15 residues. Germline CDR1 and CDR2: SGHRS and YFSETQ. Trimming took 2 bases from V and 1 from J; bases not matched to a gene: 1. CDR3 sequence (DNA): TGCGCCAGCAGCTTTGGACAGGGGAACACCGGGGAGCTGTTTTTT. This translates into CASSFGQGNTGELFF.

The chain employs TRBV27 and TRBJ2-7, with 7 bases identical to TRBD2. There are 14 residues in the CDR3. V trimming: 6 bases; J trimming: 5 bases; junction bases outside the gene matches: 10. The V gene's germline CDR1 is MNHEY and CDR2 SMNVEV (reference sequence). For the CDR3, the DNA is TGTGCCAGCAGCCGGGGAAAGGGGAGGGACGAGCAGTACTTC. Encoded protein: CASSRGKGRDEQYF.

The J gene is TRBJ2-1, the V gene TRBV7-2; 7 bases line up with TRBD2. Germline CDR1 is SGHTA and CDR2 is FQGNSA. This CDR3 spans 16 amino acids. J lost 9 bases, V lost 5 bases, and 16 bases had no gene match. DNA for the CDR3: TGTGCCAGCAGCATCCCCACTAGCGAACAAGCTCTTGAGCAGTTCTTC. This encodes CASSIPTSEQALEQFF.

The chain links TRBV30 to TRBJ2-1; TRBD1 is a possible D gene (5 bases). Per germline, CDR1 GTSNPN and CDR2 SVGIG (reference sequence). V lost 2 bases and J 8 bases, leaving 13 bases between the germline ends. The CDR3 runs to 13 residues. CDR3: CAWSLSGYDEQFF. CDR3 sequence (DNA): TGTGCCTGGAGTCTTTCAGGGTACGATGAGCAGTTCTTC. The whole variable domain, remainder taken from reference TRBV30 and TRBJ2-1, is SQTIHQWPATLVQPVGSPLSLECTVEGTSNPNLYWYRQAAGRGLQLLFYSVGIGQISSEVPQNLSASRPQDRQFILSSKKLLLSDSGFYLCAWSLSGYDEQFFGPGTRLTVL.

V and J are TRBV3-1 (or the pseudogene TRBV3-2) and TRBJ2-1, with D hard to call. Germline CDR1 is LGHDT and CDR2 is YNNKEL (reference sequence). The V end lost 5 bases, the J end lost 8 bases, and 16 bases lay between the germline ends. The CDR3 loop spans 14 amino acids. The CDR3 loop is CASSYRIEVHEQFF. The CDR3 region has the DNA TGTGCCAGCAGCTATAGGATCGAGGTACATGAGCAGTTCTTC.

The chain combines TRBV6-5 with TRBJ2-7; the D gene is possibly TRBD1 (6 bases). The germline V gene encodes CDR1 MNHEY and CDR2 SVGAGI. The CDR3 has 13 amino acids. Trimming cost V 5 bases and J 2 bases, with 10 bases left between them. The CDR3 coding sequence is TGTGCCAGCAGTCCCCGACAGGCCTACGAGCAGTACTTC. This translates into CASSPRQAYEQYF.

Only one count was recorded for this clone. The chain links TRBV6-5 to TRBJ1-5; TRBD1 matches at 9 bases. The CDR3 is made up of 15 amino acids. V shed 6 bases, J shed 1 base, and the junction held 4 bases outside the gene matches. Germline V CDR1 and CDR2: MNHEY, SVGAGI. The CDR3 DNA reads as TGTGCCAGCAGCCGGGACAGGGAAAGCAATCAGCCCCAGCATTTT. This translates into CASSRDRESNQPQHF.

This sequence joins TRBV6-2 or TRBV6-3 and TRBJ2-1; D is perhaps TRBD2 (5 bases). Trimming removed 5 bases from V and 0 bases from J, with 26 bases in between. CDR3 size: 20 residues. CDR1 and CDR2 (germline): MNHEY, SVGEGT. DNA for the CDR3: TGTGCCAGCAGTAAAATAAGGAGGCGGTATGGGAATCGCTCCTACAATGAGCAGTTCTTC. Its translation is CASSKIRRRYGNRSYNEQFF.

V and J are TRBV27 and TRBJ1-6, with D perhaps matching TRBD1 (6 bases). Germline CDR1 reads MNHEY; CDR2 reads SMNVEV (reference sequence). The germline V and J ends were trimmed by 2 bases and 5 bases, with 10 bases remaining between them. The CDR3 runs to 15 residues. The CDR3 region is CASSLQQGDNSPLHF. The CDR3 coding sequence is TGTGCCAGCAGTTTACAACAGGGAGATAATTCACCCCTCCACTTT.

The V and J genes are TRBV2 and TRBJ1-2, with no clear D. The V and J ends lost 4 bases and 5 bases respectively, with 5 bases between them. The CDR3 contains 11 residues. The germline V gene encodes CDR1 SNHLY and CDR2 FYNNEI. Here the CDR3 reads CASSVYYGYTF. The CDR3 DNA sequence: TGTGCCAGCAGTGTTTATTATGGCTACACCTTC.

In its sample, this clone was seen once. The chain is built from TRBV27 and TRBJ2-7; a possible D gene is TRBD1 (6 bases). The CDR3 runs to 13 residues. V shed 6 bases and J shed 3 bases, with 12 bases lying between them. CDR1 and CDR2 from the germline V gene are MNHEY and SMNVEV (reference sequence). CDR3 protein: CASSLQGFYEQYF. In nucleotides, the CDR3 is TGTGCCAGCAGCCTCCAGGGGTTCTACGAGCAGTACTTC.

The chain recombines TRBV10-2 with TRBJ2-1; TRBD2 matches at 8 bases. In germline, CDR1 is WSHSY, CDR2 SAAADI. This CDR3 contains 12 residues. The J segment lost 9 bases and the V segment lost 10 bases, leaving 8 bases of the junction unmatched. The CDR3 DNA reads TGCGCCACCCAAGGGGCGGGAGGTGAGCAGTTCTTC. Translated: CATQGAGGEQFF.

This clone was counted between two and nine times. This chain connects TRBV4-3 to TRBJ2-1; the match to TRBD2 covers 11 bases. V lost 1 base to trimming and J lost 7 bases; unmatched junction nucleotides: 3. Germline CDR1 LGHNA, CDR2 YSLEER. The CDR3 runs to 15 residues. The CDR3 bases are TGCGCCAGCAGCCAAGGCGCTAGCGGGAGGAATGAGCAGTTCTTC. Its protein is CASSQGASGRNEQFF.

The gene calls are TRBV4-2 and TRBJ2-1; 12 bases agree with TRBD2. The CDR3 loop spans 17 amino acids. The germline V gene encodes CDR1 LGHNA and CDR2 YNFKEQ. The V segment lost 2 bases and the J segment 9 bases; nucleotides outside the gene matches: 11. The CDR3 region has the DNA TGTGCCAGCAGCCAACCCTCGACTAGCGGGAGTACCGGTGAGCAGTTCTTC. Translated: CASSQPSTSGSTGEQFF.

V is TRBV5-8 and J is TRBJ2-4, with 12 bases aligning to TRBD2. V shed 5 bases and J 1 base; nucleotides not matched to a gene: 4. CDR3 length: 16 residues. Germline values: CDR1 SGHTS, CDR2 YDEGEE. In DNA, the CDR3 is TGTGCCAGCAGACGAACTAGCGGGGGGGCCAAAAACATTCAGTACTTC. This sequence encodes CASRRTSGGAKNIQYF.

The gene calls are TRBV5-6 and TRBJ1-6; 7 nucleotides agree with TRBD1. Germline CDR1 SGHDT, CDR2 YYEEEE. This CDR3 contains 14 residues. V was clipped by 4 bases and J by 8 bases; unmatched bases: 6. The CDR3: CASSRNRGDSPLHF. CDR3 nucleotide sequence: TGTGCCAGCAGCCGAAACAGGGGAGATTCACCCCTCCACTTT.

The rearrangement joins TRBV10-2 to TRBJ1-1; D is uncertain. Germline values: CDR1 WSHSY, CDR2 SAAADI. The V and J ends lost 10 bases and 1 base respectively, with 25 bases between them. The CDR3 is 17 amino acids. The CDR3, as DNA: TGCGCCATCAGCCGGGTGTACGCCCACATTAAGAACACTGAAGCTTTCTTT. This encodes CAISRVYAHIKNTEAFF.

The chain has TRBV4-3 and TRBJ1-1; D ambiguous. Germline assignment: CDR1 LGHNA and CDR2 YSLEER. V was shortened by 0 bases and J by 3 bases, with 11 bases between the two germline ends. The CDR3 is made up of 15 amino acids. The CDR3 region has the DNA TGCGCCAGCAGCCAAGAATTAGGAGGGTACACTGAAGCTTTCTTT. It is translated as CASSQELGGYTEAFF.

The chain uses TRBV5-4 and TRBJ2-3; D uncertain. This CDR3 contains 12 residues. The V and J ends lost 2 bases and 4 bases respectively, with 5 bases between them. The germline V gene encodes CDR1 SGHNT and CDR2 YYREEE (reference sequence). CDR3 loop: CASSFSADTQYF. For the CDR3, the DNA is TGTGCCAGCAGCTTCAGCGCAGATACGCAGTATTTT.

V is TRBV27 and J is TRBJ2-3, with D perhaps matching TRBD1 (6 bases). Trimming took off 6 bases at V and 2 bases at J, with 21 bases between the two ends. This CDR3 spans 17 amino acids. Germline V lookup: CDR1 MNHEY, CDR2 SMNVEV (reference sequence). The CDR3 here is CASRFRHQGIVTDTQYF. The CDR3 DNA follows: TGTGCCAGCAGGTTCAGGCATCAGGGGATAGTCACAGATACGCAGTATTTT.

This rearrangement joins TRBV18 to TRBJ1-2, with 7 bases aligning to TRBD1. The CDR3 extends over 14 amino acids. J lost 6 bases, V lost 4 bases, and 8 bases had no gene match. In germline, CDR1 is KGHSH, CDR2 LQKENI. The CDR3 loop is CASSRPTTGNGYTF. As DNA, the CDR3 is TGTGCCAGCTCACGACCCACGACAGGGAATGGCTACACCTTC.

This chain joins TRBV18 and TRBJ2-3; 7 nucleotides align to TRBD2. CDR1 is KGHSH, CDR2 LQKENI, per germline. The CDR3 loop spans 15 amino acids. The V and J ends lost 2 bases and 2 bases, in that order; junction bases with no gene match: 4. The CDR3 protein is CASSPGLESTDTQYF. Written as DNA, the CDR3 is TGTGCCAGCTCACCAGGACTAGAATCCACAGATACGCAGTATTTT.

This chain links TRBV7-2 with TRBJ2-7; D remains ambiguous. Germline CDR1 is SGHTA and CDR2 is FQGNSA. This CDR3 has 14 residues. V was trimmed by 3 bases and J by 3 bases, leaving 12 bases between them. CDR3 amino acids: CASSFLPYFYEQYF. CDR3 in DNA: TGTGCCAGCAGCTTCTTACCCTACTTCTACGAGCAGTACTTC.